The present T cell receptor beta chain was sequenced within a study of identical twins. Broader study findings: Researchers reported excess low generation probability among twin-shared out-of-frame alpha sequences. Part of the zero-insertion signal could reflect confounding by invariant MAIT and iNKT cells. Researchers reported weaker excess twin sharing in beta out-of-frame sequences.

With regard to this clonotype: The target antigen is unknown.

Template switching added a universal primer site; cDNA carried unique molecular identifiers. MiXCR, run by TCRdb on the 5' RACE reads, gives a single entry per CDR3 protein. The table shows some 1,700,000 distinct CDR3 sequences, with about 31% occurring only once. CDR1 is SNHLY and CDR2 is FYNNEI in the germline V gene. The length of the CDR3 is 14 residues. Sequencing was performed on cord blood. The sequence was obtained from a newborn girl in good health. The chain couples TRBV2 to TRBJ2-1; D remains ambiguous. The J call is doubtful: the DNA matches TRBJ2-7 better. CDR3 sequence reads: CASTGYGAYNEQYF. The CDR3 nucleotides are TGTGCCAGCACTGGGTATGGCGCCTACAATGAGCAGTACTTC.